Following are 3 T cell receptor beta chains from one sample sequenced in a study of cytotoxic CD8 clonotypes in ibrutinib-treated CLL. Profiled with immunoSEQ multiplex PCR; TCRdb holds only in-frame clones, not every one. The sample includes over 120,000 clones, approximately 81% of them seen just once. The material sequenced was PBMCs, taken after 12 months of ibrutinib treatment. The receptors were sampled from a human donor with chronic lymphocytic leukemia.

This chain joins TRBV2 and TRBJ1-2, with 7 bases identical to TRBD1. The CDR3 has 13 residues. V lost 7 bases to trimming and J lost 5 bases; unmatched junction nucleotides: 7. CDR1 and CDR2 (germline): SNHLY, FYNNEI. This CDR3 reads CASMAGGIYGYTF. CDR3 nucleotides: TGTGCCAGCATGGCAGGGGGTATTTATGGCTACACCTTC.

The chain has TRBV5-6 and TRBJ2-3; D possibly matches TRBD1 or TRBD2 (5 bases each). The CDR3 is 15 residues long. Germline-derived CDR1 and CDR2 are SGHDT and YYEEEE. CDR3 region: CASARGYGAIDTQYF. The CDR3 coding sequence is TGTGCATCGGCCCGGGGTTATGGGGCGATTGATACGCAGTATTTT.

This clone was seen a handful of times. The J gene is TRBJ1-5, the V gene TRBV4-1; 7 bases are a match to TRBD1. V trimming: 0 bases; J trimming: 6 bases; junction bases outside the gene matches: 8. CDR3 length equals 16 residues. Germline CDR1 reads MGHRA; CDR2 reads YSYEKL. The CDR3 loop reads CASSQDSRGRGQPQHF. The CDR3 DNA reads as TGCGCCAGCAGCCAAGATAGTAGGGGGCGAGGTCAGCCCCAGCATTTT.